There are a few counts of the clone carrying this T cell receptor beta chain. This record comes from a study of blood T cell repertoires in COVID-19. Looking at the study overall: Samples came from the United States, Italy and Spain, spanning acute and convalescent COVID-19. PBMCs, B-cell-depleted T cells, or T cells provided the cDNA or gDNA that made up the material.

The CDR3 spans 14 residues. Between the trimmed V and J ends, which lost 5 bases and 8 bases, there was a span of 16 bases. Germline V gene sequence: CDR1 SGHTA, CDR2 FQGTGA. As handled by the study authors: Scientists estimated how many nucleated cells there were by amplifying reference gene primers. TCRdb's table, derived via immunoSEQ multiplex PCR, lists solely in-frame clones and lacks some. V, J and clone size were drawn from that table, and D and trimming were deduced from the DNA. The profile shows about 140,000 clones, almost 80% of them singletons. The material sequenced was PBMCs or T cells enriched from blood (not recorded which). The J gene is TRBJ2-1, the V gene TRBV7-3, with D perhaps matching TRBD2 (5 bases). The origin of this receptor is a woman aged 50 to 65 who had recovered from COVID-19. Written as DNA, the CDR3 is TGTGCCAGCAGCCTAGGACTGGGTCGGGATGAGCAGTTCTTC. It is translated as CASSLGLGRDEQFF.